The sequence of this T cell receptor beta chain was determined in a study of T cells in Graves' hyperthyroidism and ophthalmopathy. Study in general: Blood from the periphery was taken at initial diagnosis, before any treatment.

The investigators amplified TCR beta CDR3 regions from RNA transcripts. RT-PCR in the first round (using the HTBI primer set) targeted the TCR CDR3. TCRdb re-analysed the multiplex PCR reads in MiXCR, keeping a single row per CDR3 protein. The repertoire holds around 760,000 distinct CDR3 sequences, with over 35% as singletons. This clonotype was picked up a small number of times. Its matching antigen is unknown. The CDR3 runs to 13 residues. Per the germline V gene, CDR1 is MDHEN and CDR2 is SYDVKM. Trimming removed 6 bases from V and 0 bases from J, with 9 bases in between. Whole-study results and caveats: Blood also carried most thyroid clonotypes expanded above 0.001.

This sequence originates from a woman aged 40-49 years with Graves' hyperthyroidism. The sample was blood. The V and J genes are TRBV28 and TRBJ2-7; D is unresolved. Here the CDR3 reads CASRASSSYEQYF. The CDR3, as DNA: TGTGCCAGCAGGGCGTCGAGCTCCTACGAGCAGTACTTC.